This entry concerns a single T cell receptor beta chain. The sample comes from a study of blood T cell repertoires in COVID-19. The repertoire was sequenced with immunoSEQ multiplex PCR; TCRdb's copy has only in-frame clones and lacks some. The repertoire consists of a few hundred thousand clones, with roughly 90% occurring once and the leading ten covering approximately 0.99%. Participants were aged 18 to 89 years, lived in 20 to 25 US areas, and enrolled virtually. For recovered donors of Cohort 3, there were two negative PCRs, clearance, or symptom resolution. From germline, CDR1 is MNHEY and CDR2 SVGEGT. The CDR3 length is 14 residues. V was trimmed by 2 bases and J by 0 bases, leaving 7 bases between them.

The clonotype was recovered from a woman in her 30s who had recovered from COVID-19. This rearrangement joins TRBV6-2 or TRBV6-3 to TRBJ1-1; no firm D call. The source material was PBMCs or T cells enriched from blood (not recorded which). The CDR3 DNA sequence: TGTGCCAGCAGTTACCCCGGGGTGAACACTGAAGCTTTCTTT. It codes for CASSYPGVNTEAFF.